This is a list of T cell receptor beta chains from one sample in a study of T cell responses to AZD1222 COVID-19 vaccine. The assay was immunoSEQ multiplex PCR, and TCRdb's table has in-frame clones only and misses some. Of about 150,000 clones in the sample, approximately 91% were seen once. Sequencing used peripheral blood, obtained 28 days after the second AZD1222 dose. The receptors derive from an adult who received the AZD1222 COVID-19 vaccine. CDR3s include the opening cysteine and the closing phenylalanine or tryptophan. Fields, in order: clone size, D gene, V gene, J gene, CDR3 protein, CDR3 DNA. A D gene is named only where the DNA matches it firmly. A clone size is listed for some rows: how often the clone was seen (once, few, many), or a class if it is expanded.

abundance: -; d_gene: TRBD1; v_gene: TRBV18; j_gene: TRBJ2-1; CDR3aa: CASSPLNRGSDEQFF; CDR3nt: TGTGCCAGCTCACCCTTGAACAGGGGGAGTGATGAGCAGTTCTTC
abundance: -; d_gene: -; v_gene: TRBV24-1; j_gene: TRBJ2-7; CDR3aa: CATSVLSSYEQYF; CDR3nt: TGTGCCACCAGTGTCTTAAGCTCCTACGAGCAGTACTTC
abundance: -; d_gene: -; v_gene: TRBV28; j_gene: TRBJ1-1; CDR3aa: CASEKYTEAFF; CDR3nt: TGTGCCAGCGAGAAGTACACTGAAGCTTTCTTT
abundance: -; d_gene: -; v_gene: TRBV11-3; j_gene: TRBJ2-2; CDR3aa: CASSPTAPNTGELFF; CDR3nt: TGTGCCAGCAGCCCGACAGCACCGAACACCGGGGAGCTGTTTTTT
abundance: -; d_gene: -; v_gene: TRBV18; j_gene: TRBJ2-7; CDR3aa: CASSTTKGHPLGHEQYF; CDR3nt: TGTGCCAGCTCAACCACGAAGGGACACCCCCTAGGCCACGAGCAGTACTTC
abundance: -; d_gene: -; v_gene: TRBV5-4; j_gene: TRBJ1-5; CDR3aa: CASSSGTDHSPQHF; CDR3nt: TGTGCCAGCAGCTCCGGGACCGATCACTCACCCCAGCATTTT
abundance: -; d_gene: TRBD2; v_gene: TRBV7-3; j_gene: TRBJ2-3; CDR3aa: CASSLTPGGRSTDTQYF; CDR3nt: TGTGCCAGCAGCTTAACGCCGGGGGGGCGGAGCACAGATACGCAGTATTTT
abundance: -; d_gene: -; v_gene: TRBV6-2/TRBV6-3; j_gene: TRBJ1-1; CDR3aa: CASSYKPNTEAFF; CDR3nt: TGTGCCAGCAGTTACAAACCGAACACTGAAGCTTTCTTT
abundance: -; d_gene: -; v_gene: TRBV6-5; j_gene: TRBJ2-7; CDR3aa: CASSLGGHEQYF; CDR3nt: TGTGCCAGCAGCCTGGGGGGCCACGAGCAGTACTTC
abundance: -; d_gene: TRBD1; v_gene: TRBV28; j_gene: TRBJ1-2; CDR3aa: CASNNQGVSYYGYTF; CDR3nt: TGTGCCAGCAATAACCAGGGGGTATCCTACTATGGCTACACCTTC
abundance: once; d_gene: TRBD1; v_gene: TRBV11-1; j_gene: TRBJ1-2; CDR3aa: CASSTAGTGARYGYTF; CDR3nt: TGTGCCAGCAGCACGGCCGGGACAGGGGCCCGGTATGGCTACACCTTC
abundance: -; d_gene: -; v_gene: TRBV1; j_gene: TRBJ2-5; CDR3aa: CTSSILGLAASYQETQYF; CDR3nt: TGCACCAGCAGCATTCTGGGACTAGCGGCTTCGTACCAAGAGACCCAGTACTTC
abundance: -; d_gene: -; v_gene: TRBV11-2; j_gene: TRBJ2-4; CDR3aa: CASSPRRAKNIQYF; CDR3nt: TGTGCCAGCAGCCCCCGTCGGGCCAAAAACATTCAGTACTTC
abundance: -; d_gene: -; v_gene: TRBV18; j_gene: TRBJ1-1; CDR3aa: CASSPEGGTEAFF; CDR3nt: TGTGCCAGCTCACCTGAAGGAGGCACTGAAGCTTTCTTT
abundance: -; d_gene: TRBD1; v_gene: TRBV7-2; j_gene: TRBJ2-1; CDR3aa: CASSSGQGSRTVEQFF; CDR3nt: TGTGCCAGCAGCTCCGGACAGGGTTCGAGGACTGTTGAGCAGTTCTTC
abundance: -; d_gene: TRBD1; v_gene: TRBV5-6; j_gene: TRBJ1-1; CDR3aa: CASSLGDSSQMNTEAFF; CDR3nt: TGTGCCAGCAGCTTGGGGGACAGTTCCCAGATGAACACTGAAGCTTTCTTT
abundance: -; d_gene: -; v_gene: TRBV7-8; j_gene: TRBJ1-5; CDR3aa: CASSHPPQPQHF; CDR3nt: TGTGCCAGCAGCCACCCCCCTCAGCCCCAGCATTTT
abundance: -; d_gene: -; v_gene: TRBV10-3; j_gene: TRBJ1-4; CDR3aa: CAISEGAGNEKLFF; CDR3nt: TGTGCCATCAGTGAGGGGGCAGGTAATGAAAAACTGTTTTTT
abundance: -; d_gene: -; v_gene: TRBV4-3; j_gene: TRBJ1-2; CDR3aa: CASSQDRRGGYGYTF; CDR3nt: TGCGCCAGCAGCCAAGATAGGCGCGGGGGCTATGGCTACACCTTC
abundance: once; d_gene: -; v_gene: TRBV11-2; j_gene: TRBJ2-1; CDR3aa: CASSAHYDHNNEQFF; CDR3nt: TGTGCCAGCAGCGCCCACTACGATCACAACAATGAGCAGTTCTTC
abundance: -; d_gene: -; v_gene: TRBV19; j_gene: TRBJ2-2; CDR3aa: CASSRLGGGGELFF; CDR3nt: TGTGCCAGTAGCCGCCTCGGGGGTGGCGGGGAGCTGTTTTTT
abundance: -; d_gene: TRBD1; v_gene: TRBV7-9; j_gene: TRBJ1-4; CDR3aa: CASHQGDRGLKLFF; CDR3nt: TGTGCCAGCCACCAGGGGGACAGGGGTCTCAAACTGTTTTTT
abundance: -; d_gene: -; v_gene: TRBV27; j_gene: TRBJ1-1; CDR3aa: CASSTMQHLEAFF; CDR3nt: TGTGCCAGCAGTACCATGCAACATCTTGAAGCTTTCTTT
abundance: -; d_gene: -; v_gene: TRBV7-9; j_gene: TRBJ2-7; CDR3aa: CASSMGPGGSYEQYF; CDR3nt: TGTGCCAGCAGCATGGGACCCGGGGGATCCTACGAGCAGTACTTC
abundance: -; d_gene: TRBD1; v_gene: TRBV15; j_gene: TRBJ2-7; CDR3aa: CATSTTRFWDRSYEQYF; CDR3nt: TGTGCCACCAGCACGACCCGTTTTTGGGACAGGAGCTACGAGCAGTACTTC
abundance: -; d_gene: TRBD2; v_gene: TRBV11-3; j_gene: TRBJ2-1; CDR3aa: CASSRGTSGRFNEQFF; CDR3nt: TGTGCCAGCAGCCGCGGGACTAGCGGGAGGTTCAATGAGCAGTTCTTC
abundance: once; d_gene: TRBD2; v_gene: TRBV10-3; j_gene: TRBJ2-2; CDR3aa: CAISGLAGGTDTGELFF; CDR3nt: TGTGCCATCAGTGGACTAGCGGGGGGGACGGACACCGGGGAGCTGTTTTTT
abundance: -; d_gene: -; v_gene: TRBV27; j_gene: TRBJ2-2; CDR3aa: CASSLAKVEVPGELFF; CDR3nt: TGTGCCAGCAGTTTAGCTAAGGTTGAAGTCCCCGGGGAGCTGTTTTTT
abundance: once; d_gene: -; v_gene: TRBV6-1; j_gene: TRBJ2-1; CDR3aa: CASSDHGGYNEQFF; CDR3nt: TGTGCCAGCAGTGATCATGGGGGTTACAATGAGCAGTTCTTC
abundance: once; d_gene: -; v_gene: TRBV18; j_gene: TRBJ2-2; CDR3aa: CASSPFAENTGELFF; CDR3nt: TGTGCCAGCTCACCATTTGCAGAAAACACCGGGGAGCTGTTTTTT
abundance: -; d_gene: TRBD1; v_gene: TRBV11-3; j_gene: TRBJ2-2; CDR3aa: CASSNHRGTGELFF; CDR3nt: TGTGCCAGCAGCAACCACAGGGGAACCGGGGAGCTGTTTTTT